This TCR beta chain was sequenced during a study of blood T cell repertoires in COVID-19. Overall study: Sites across the United States, Italy and Spain contributed samples from acute and convalescent COVID-19. PBMCs, B-cell-depleted T cells, or T cells were the source of the cDNA or gDNA that made up the material.

This clone was seen only once. The germline V gene has CDR1 SGHDT and CDR2 YYEEEE. V lost 1 base, J lost 8 bases, and 15 bases lay in between. The CDR3 has 14 residues. Authors' methods: Researchers report that nucleated cell counts were estimated from reference gene primer amplification. The protocol was immunoSEQ multiplex PCR, while the TCRdb copy is restricted to in-frame clones and leaves out a portion. The V and J calls and clone size come from that table; D and trimming were worked out from the DNA. Here the sample spans 150,000 or so clones, roughly 86% being singletons. The clonotype comes from a human donor with acute or convalescent COVID-19. The donor label of this sample is uncertain. The rearrangement links TRBV5-6 to TRBJ1-1, with D uncertain. What was sequenced was peripheral blood. CDR3 residues: CASSLTIGAVEAFF. CDR3 bases: TGTGCCAGCAGCTTGACGATAGGCGCGGTAGAAGCTTTCTTT.